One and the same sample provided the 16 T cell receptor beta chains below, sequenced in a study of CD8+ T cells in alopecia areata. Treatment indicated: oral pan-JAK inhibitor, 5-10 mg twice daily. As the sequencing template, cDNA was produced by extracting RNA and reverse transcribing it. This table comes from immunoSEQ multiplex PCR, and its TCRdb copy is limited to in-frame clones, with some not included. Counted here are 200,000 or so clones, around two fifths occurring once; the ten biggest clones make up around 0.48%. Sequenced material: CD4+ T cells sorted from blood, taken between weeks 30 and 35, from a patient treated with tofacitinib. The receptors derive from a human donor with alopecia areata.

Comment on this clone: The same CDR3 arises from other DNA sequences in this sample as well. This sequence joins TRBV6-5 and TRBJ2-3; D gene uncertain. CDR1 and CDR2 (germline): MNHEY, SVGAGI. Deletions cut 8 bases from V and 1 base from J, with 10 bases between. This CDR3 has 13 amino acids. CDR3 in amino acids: CASSERGTDTQYF. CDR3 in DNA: TGTGCCAGCTCGGAGCGTGGCACAGATACGCAGTATTTT.

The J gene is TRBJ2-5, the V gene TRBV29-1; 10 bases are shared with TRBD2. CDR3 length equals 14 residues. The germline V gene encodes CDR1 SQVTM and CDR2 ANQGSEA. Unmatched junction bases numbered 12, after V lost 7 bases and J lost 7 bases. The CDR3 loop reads CSAPRGAGGVTQYF. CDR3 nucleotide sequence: TGCAGCGCCCCTCGAGGAGCGGGAGGGGTGACCCAGTACTTC.

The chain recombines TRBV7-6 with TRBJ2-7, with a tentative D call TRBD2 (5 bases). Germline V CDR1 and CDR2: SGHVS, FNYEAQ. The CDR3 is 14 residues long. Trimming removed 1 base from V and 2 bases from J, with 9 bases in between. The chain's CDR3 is CASSLDEGPYEQYF. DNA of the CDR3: TGTGCCAGCAGCTTAGATGAGGGCCCCTACGAGCAGTACTTC.

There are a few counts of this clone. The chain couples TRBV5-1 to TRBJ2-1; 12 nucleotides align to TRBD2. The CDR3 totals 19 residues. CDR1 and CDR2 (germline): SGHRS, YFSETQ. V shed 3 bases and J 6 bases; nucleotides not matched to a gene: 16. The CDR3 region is CASSYRPRLAGEPLNEQFF. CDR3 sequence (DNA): TGCGCCAGCAGCTACCGCCCCCGACTAGCGGGAGAACCGCTCAATGAGCAGTTCTTC. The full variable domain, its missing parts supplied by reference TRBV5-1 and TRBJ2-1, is KAGVTQTPRYLIKTRGQQVTLSCSPISGHRSVSWYQQTPGQGLQFLFEYFSETQRNKGNFPGRFSGRQFSNSRSEMNVSTLELGDSALYLCASSYRPRLAGEPLNEQFFGPGTRLTVL.

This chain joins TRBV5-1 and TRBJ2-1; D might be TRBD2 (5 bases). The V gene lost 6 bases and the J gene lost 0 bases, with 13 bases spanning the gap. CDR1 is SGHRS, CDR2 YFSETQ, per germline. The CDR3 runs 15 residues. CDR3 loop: CASNQRSPSYNEQFF. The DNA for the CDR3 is TGCGCCAGCAACCAGCGGTCCCCCTCCTACAATGAGCAGTTCTTC.

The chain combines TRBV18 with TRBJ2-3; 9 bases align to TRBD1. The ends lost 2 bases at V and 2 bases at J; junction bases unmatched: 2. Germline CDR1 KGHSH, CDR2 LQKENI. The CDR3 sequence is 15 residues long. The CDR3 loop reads CASSPGQGNTDTQYF. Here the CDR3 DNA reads TGTGCCAGCTCACCAGGACAGGGGAACACAGATACGCAGTATTTT.

The CDR3 coding sequence is TGCGCCAGCAGGTCTAGCGGGAGCTCCTACAATGAGCAGTTCTTC. Its translation is CASRSSGSSYNEQFF. The chain recombines TRBV5-1 with TRBJ2-1; 10 bases are shared with TRBD2. Germline V gene data show CDR1 as SGHRS and CDR2 as YFSETQ. V dropped 5 bases and J dropped 0; count of bases not matched to a gene: 2. The CDR3 loop spans 15 amino acids.

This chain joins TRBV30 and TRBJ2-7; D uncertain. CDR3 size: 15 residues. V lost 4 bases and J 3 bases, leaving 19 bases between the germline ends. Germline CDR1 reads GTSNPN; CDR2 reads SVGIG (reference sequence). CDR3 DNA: TGTGCCTGGACTCCCTCGACGATCCAGAACTACGAGCAGTACTTC. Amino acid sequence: CAWTPSTIQNYEQYF. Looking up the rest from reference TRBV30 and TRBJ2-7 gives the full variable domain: SQTIHQWPATLVQPVGSPLSLECTVEGTSNPNLYWYRQAAGRGLQLLFYSVGIGQISSEVPQNLSASRPQDRQFILSSKKLLLSDSGFYLCAWTPSTIQNYEQYFGPGTRLTVT.

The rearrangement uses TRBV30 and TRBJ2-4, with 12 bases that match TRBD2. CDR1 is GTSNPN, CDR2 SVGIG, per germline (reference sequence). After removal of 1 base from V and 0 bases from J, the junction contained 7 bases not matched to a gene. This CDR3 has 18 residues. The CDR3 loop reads CAWSGEGLAGLAKNIQYF. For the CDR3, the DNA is TGTGCCTGGAGTGGAGAGGGACTAGCGGGTCTAGCCAAAAACATTCAGTACTTC.

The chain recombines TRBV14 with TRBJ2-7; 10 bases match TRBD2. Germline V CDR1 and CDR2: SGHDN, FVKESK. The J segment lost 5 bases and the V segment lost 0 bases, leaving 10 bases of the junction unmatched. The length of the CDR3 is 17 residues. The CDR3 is CASSQEVLAGVVHEQYF. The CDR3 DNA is TGTGCCAGCAGCCAAGAAGTCCTAGCGGGAGTAGTCCACGAGCAGTACTTC. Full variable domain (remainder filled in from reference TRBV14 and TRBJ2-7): EAGVTQFPSHSVIEKGQTVTLRCDPISGHDNLYWYRRVMGKEIKFLLHFVKESKQDESGMPNNRFLAERTGGTYSTLKVQPAELEDSGVYFCASSQEVLAGVVHEQYFGPGTRLTVT.

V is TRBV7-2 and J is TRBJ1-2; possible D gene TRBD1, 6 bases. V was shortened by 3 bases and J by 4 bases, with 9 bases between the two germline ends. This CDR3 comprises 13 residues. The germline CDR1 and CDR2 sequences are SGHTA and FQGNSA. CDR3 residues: CASSFLDSYGYTF. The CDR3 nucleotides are TGTGCCAGCAGCTTTCTGGACAGCTATGGCTACACCTTC.

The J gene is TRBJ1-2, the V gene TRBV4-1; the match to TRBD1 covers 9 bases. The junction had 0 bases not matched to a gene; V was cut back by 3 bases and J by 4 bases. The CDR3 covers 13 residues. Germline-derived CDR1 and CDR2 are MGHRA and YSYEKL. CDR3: CASSQGQGYGYTF. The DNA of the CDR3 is TGCGCCAGCAGCCAGGGACAGGGCTATGGCTACACCTTC.

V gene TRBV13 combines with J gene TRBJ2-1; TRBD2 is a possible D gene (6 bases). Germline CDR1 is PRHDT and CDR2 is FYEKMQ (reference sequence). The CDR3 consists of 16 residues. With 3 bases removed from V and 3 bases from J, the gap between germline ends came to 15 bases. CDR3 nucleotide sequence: TGTGCCAGCAGCTTCTGGACTACTAGTGACTACAATGAGCAGTTCTTC. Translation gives CASSFWTTSDYNEQFF.

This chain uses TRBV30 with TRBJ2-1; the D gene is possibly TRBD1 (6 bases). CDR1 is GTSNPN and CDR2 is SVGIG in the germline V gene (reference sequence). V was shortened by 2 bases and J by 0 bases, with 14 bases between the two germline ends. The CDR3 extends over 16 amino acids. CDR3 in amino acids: CAWSHGQYLSYNEQFF. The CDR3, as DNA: TGTGCCTGGAGTCACGGACAGTACCTCTCCTACAATGAGCAGTTCTTC.

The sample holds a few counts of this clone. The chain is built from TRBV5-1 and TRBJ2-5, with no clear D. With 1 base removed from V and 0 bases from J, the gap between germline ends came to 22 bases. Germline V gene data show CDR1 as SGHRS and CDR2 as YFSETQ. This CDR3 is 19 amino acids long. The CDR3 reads CASSLMRTTNREYQETQYF. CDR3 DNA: TGCGCCAGCAGCTTGATGCGGACGACGAACCGAGAGTACCAAGAGACCCAGTACTTC.

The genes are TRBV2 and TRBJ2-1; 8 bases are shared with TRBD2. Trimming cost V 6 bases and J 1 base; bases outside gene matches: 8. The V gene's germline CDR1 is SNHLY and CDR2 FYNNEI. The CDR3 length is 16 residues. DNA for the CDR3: TGTGCCAGCAGGAGATATAGCGGGATTTCCTACAATGAGCAGTTCTTC. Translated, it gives CASRRYSGISYNEQFF.